These 26 T cell receptor beta chains originate from one sample sequenced in a study of cytomegalovirus exposure and HLA in healthy donors. With 60 Vbeta and 13 Jbeta primers, the PCR was carried out. Method: immunoSEQ multiplex PCR; TCRdb's copy keeps in-frame clones and lacks some. The sample has under 200,000 clones; around 72% are singletons. Sequenced: PBMCs. The source is a woman aged 40 to 55 in good health and CMV-seropositive.

The V call is TRBV30, the J call TRBJ2-6, with D possibly matching TRBD1 (6 bases). The V gene's germline CDR1 is GTSNPN and CDR2 SVGIG (reference sequence). The V gene lost 7 bases and the J gene lost 3 bases, with 19 bases spanning the gap. The CDR3 covers 16 residues. The CDR3 region has the DNA TGTGCCTTACATCACTTCGCAGGGGTTGGGGCCAACGTCCTGACTTTC. Translated, it gives CALHHFAGVGANVLTF. Full variable domain (outside the CDR3, taken from reference TRBV30 and TRBJ2-6): SQTIHQWPATLVQPVGSPLSLECTVEGTSNPNLYWYRQAAGRGLQLLFYSVGIGQISSEVPQNLSASRPQDRQFILSSKKLLLSDSGFYLCALHHFAGVGANVLTFGAGSRLTVL.

The genes are TRBV7-9 and TRBJ1-2; 7 nucleotides line up with TRBD1. The V segment lost 5 bases and the J segment 8 bases; nucleotides outside the gene matches: 8. Looked up from germline, CDR1 is SEHNR and CDR2 is FQNEAQ (reference sequence). This CDR3 has 13 amino acids. CDR3 loop: CASSPTGARGYTF. For the CDR3, the DNA is TGTGCCAGCAGCCCAACAGGGGCCAGGGGCTACACCTTC. Together with reference TRBV7-9 and TRBJ1-2, the CDR3 gives the full variable domain: DTGVSQNPRHKITKRGQNVTFRCDPISEHNRLYWYRQTLGQGPEFLTYFQNEAQLEKSRLLSDRFSAERPKGSFSTLEIQRTEQGDSAMYLCASSPTGARGYTFGSGTRLTVV.

The rearrangement uses TRBV5-6 and TRBJ2-5; D remains unclear. The J call may be mistaken, given a closer DNA end match to TRBJ2-7. The CDR3 sequence is 10 residues long. CDR1 SGHDT and CDR2 YYEEEE come from the germline V gene. The CDR3 loop is CASGTYEQYF. For the CDR3, the DNA is TGTGCCAGCGGTACCTACGAGCAGTACTTC.

A remark on this clone: Relative to the germline gene, one junction end is altered; a read error may explain this. The sample has other DNA sequences that encode this CDR3 too. J is TRBJ2-3 and V is TRBV5-1; unclear D gene. The CDR3 runs 12 residues. Germline CDR1 and CDR2: SGHRS and YFSETQ. The CDR3 region has the DNA TGCGCTAGCAGCACACGACACAATACGCAGTATTTT. This gives the protein CASSTRHNTQYF.

V gene TRBV18 combines with J gene TRBJ1-4; D is unresolved. Germline V CDR1 and CDR2: KGHSH, LQKENI. The V gene lost 5 bases and the J gene lost 4 bases, with 8 bases spanning the gap. This CDR3 has 13 amino acids. For the CDR3, the DNA is TGTGCCAGCTCATACGGGGATAATGAAAAACTGTTTTTT. Its protein product is CASSYGDNEKLFF.

V usage is TRBV27 and J usage is TRBJ2-3; tentative D call: TRBD2 (6 bases). Trimming pared 8 bases from V and 1 base from J, leaving 10 bases between. The CDR3 has 13 residues. Germline V gene data show CDR1 as MNHEY and CDR2 as SMNVEV (reference sequence). Here the CDR3 DNA reads TGTGCCAGCGGACCGGGGGGCACAGATACGCAGTATTTT. Amino acids: CASGPGGTDTQYF.

The chain links TRBV15 to TRBJ2-3, with D uncertain. The CDR3 runs 13 residues. The germline gives CDR1 LNHNV, CDR2 YYDKDF (reference sequence). The V gene lost 2 bases and the J gene lost 6 bases, with 9 bases spanning the gap. CDR3 bases: TGTGCCACCAGCAGACACCCCTATGATACGCAGTATTTT. Protein product: CATSRHPYDTQYF. Full variable domain (remainder filled in from reference TRBV15 and TRBJ2-3): DAMVIQNPRYQVTQFGKPVTLSCSQTLNHNVMYWYQQKSSQAPKLLFHYYDKDFNNEADTPDNFQSRRPNTSFCFLDIRSPGLGDTAMYLCATSRHPYDTQYFGPGTRLTVL.

The genes are TRBV19 and TRBJ1-1; the match to TRBD1 covers 8 bases. The V gene's germline CDR1 is LNHDA and CDR2 SQIVND (reference sequence). CDR3 size: 15 residues. V was clipped by 2 bases and J by 5 bases; unmatched bases: 7. CDR3 DNA: TGTGCCAGTAGTATAAGGACAGGGTCTTGGACTGAAGCTTTCTTT. Protein: CASSIRTGSWTEAFF.

In this sample, this clone turned up a few times. This chain links TRBV2 with TRBJ2-7; D possibly corresponds to TRBD2 (6 bases). The CDR3 spans 11 residues. The V end was cut by 8 bases, the J end by 2 bases, with 7 bases between. Germline values: CDR1 SNHLY, CDR2 FYNNEI. The CDR3 here is CASGRTYEQYF. Here the CDR3 DNA reads TGTGCCAGCGGGAGGACCTACGAGCAGTACTTC.

This chain uses TRBV10-2 with TRBJ1-2, with D tentatively TRBD1 (6 bases). Per the germline V gene, CDR1 is WSHSY and CDR2 is SAAADI. There are 15 residues in the CDR3. The V gene lost 6 bases and the J gene lost 7 bases, with 21 bases spanning the gap. Written as DNA, the CDR3 is TGCGCCAGCAGCCCCACAGGGTGGGTTCTGACTGGCTACACCTTC. Its protein is CASSPTGWVLTGYTF.

This clone is a singleton in its sample. The chain joins TRBV5-4 to TRBJ2-5; D is unresolved. Germline V lookup: CDR1 SGHNT, CDR2 YYREEE (reference sequence). Between the trimmed V and J ends, which lost 4 bases and 2 bases, there was a span of 9 bases. The length of the CDR3 is 13 residues. CDR3: CASSGQFQETQYF. The CDR3 DNA reads as TGTGCCAGCAGCGGCCAGTTTCAAGAGACCCAGTACTTC.

Concerning this clone: The same CDR3 can be traced to other DNA sequences in this sample. V is TRBV28 and J is TRBJ1-1; TRBD1 matches 9 bases. V lost 4 bases and J lost 10; bases outside the gene matches: 10. The CDR3 is 14 amino acids. Germline CDR1 reads MDHEN; CDR2 reads SYDVKM. The CDR3 DNA follows: TGTGCCAGCAGTTCGTCTGGGACAGGGAACCCAGCTTTCTTT. Translating it yields CASSSSGTGNPAFF.

The V and J genes are TRBV4-1 and TRBJ2-5; 9 nucleotides line up with TRBD1. Germline V gives CDR1 MGHRA, CDR2 YSYEKL. The CDR3 loop spans 15 amino acids. With V trimmed by 2 bases and J by 7 bases, 8 bases remained unmatched. CDR3 DNA sequence: TGCGCCAGCAGCCAATCCACAGGGGGCCCGGGGACCCAGTACTTC. Amino acid sequence: CASSQSTGGPGTQYF.

The V call is TRBV28, the J call TRBJ2-5; 11 nucleotides agree with TRBD1. Trimming removed 2 bases from V and 5 bases from J; junction bases left unmatched: 7. Germline CDR1 reads MDHEN; CDR2 reads SYDVKM. The CDR3 is made up of 16 amino acids. CDR3: CASSLGERTGGETQYF. The CDR3 DNA reads as TGTGCCAGCAGTTTAGGAGAAAGGACAGGGGGCGAGACCCAGTACTTC.

The chain links TRBV18 to TRBJ2-1; 9 bases map to TRBD1. Germline V gene data show CDR1 as KGHSH and CDR2 as LQKENI. This CDR3 comprises 15 residues. V trimming: 4 bases; J trimming: 4 bases; junction bases outside the gene matches: 5. The CDR3 sequence: CASSREQGAYNEQFF. The CDR3 DNA follows: TGTGCCAGCTCACGGGAACAGGGGGCGTACAATGAGCAGTTCTTC.

This chain links TRBV10-2 with TRBJ1-1; D is unresolved. V was clipped by 0 bases and J by 0 bases, with 14 bases between them. The germline V gene encodes CDR1 WSHSY and CDR2 SAAADI. The CDR3 is made up of 17 amino acids. CDR3 residues: CASSESNGPGVNTEAFF. CDR3 nucleotides: TGCGCCAGCAGTGAGTCGAATGGTCCCGGGGTGAACACTGAAGCTTTCTTT.

The chain carries TRBV10-2 and TRBJ2-7; 7 bases are shared with TRBD1. Germline CDR1 reads WSHSY; CDR2 reads SAAADI. J was trimmed by 4 bases and V by 5 bases; bases with no gene match: 5. The CDR3 has 13 residues. CDR3 protein: CASSPQGYYEQYF. CDR3 nucleotide sequence: TGCGCCAGCAGTCCACAGGGGTATTACGAGCAGTACTTC.

The V gene is TRBV14, the J gene TRBJ1-1; D is unresolved. Deletions cut 0 bases from V and 4 bases from J, with 12 bases between. The CDR3 length is 15 residues. Germline V CDR1 and CDR2: SGHDN, FVKESK. The CDR3 loop is CASSQDSLFSTEAFF. CDR3 coding DNA: TGTGCCAGCAGCCAAGATTCTTTGTTCTCCACTGAAGCTTTCTTT.

The chain couples TRBV2 to TRBJ2-5, with 8 nucleotides matching TRBD2. Germline CDR1 reads SNHLY; CDR2 reads FYNNEI. There are 15 residues in the CDR3. Trimming cost V 6 bases and J 2 bases; bases outside gene matches: 8. The CDR3 region has the DNA TGTGCCAGCAGGGGTAGCGGGGTGGGGCAAGAGACCCAGTACTTC. Translated, it gives CASRGSGVGQETQYF.

J is TRBJ1-1 and V is TRBV2; the D gene is possibly TRBD1 (6 bases). The ends were cut back, 7 bases at V and 11 bases at J, with 14 bases in the middle. In germline, CDR1 is SNHLY, CDR2 FYNNEI. The CDR3 is 11 amino acids. The CDR3 loop reads CASKGVRTAFF. The CDR3 DNA follows: TGTGCCAGCAAGGGGGTGCGGACGGCTTTCTTT. Full variable domain (rest looked up from reference TRBV2 and TRBJ1-1): EPEVTQTPSHQVTQMGQEVILRCVPISNHLYFYWYRQILGQKVEFLVSFYNNEISEKSEIFDDQFSVERPDGSNFTLKIRSTKLEDSAMYFCASKGVRTAFFGQGTRLTVV.

The J gene is TRBJ1-5, the V gene TRBV6-5; TRBD1 matches at 7 bases. The CDR3 consists of 15 residues. CDR1 and CDR2 from the germline V gene are MNHEY and SVGAGI. With 5 bases clipped from V and 7 bases from J, the junction kept 11 bases outside the gene matches. DNA of the CDR3: TGTGCCAGCAGTGCCAATCCTCCAGGGGGACAGCCCCAGCATTTT. Protein product: CASSANPPGGQPQHF.

The rearrangement uses TRBV7-2 and TRBJ1-2, with no clear D. Per germline, CDR1 SGHTA and CDR2 FQGNSA. Trimming took 1 base from V and 0 from J, leaving 12 bases between them. CDR3 length: 16 residues. The CDR3 DNA reads as TGTGCCAGCAGCTTAGATCCCGGCGGATCTAACTATGGCTACACCTTC. Amino acids: CASSLDPGGSNYGYTF.

J is TRBJ1-1 and V is TRBV7-9; 11 bases line up with TRBD1. V lost 5 bases and J lost 3; bases outside the gene matches: 17. In germline, CDR1 is SEHNR, CDR2 FQNEAQ (reference sequence). CDR3 length equals 19 residues. The CDR3 nucleotides read TGTGCCAGCAGCCCCGGGGGATGGTGGACAGGGGGCCCTGACACTGAAGCTTTCTTT. It codes for CASSPGGWWTGGPDTEAFF.

The V call is TRBV2, the J call TRBJ1-5, with D unresolved. This CDR3 is 15 amino acids long. V lost 3 bases and J 5 bases, leaving 14 bases between the germline ends. CDR1 and CDR2 from the germline V gene are SNHLY and FYNNEI. CDR3 loop: CASSDGHTTYQPQHF. The CDR3, as DNA: TGTGCCAGCAGTGACGGCCATACTACTTATCAGCCCCAGCATTTT.

The chain has TRBV20-1 and TRBJ1-1; D remains unclear. The CDR3 has 11 residues. V was shortened by 6 bases and J by 3 bases, with 8 bases between the two germline ends. Germline CDR1 is DFQATT and CDR2 is SNEGSKA (reference sequence). CDR3 residues: CSAPGYTEAFF. Written as DNA, the CDR3 is TGCAGTGCGCCGGGGTACACTGAAGCTTTCTTT.

Worth noting for this clone: The junction and the germline gene differ at one end; a read error may be behind it. This chain links TRBV30 with TRBJ2-6, with 12 bases that match TRBD1. The CDR3 sequence is 20 residues long. The germline CDR1 and CDR2 sequences are GTSNPN and SVGIG (reference sequence). The CDR3 spells CAWRLPRDRGRFAGANGLTF. CDR3 coding DNA: TGTGCCTGGAGATTACCCCGGGACAGGGGGCGATTCGCTGGGGCCAACGGCCTGACTTTC.